Each of the 13 T cell receptor beta chains below was sequenced from the same sample in a study of long-term antiretroviral therapy in people with HIV. Researchers report immunoSEQ v3.0 was run at survey level. Libraries were prepared by immunoSEQ multiplex PCR; TCRdb keeps only in-frame clonotypes and omits some of them. The table includes under 20,000 clones, approximately 80% detected once. This material consisted of unsorted PBMCs, taken 0.2 years after starting antiretroviral therapy. These receptor sequences come from a woman between 40 and 55 years old with HIV.

The J gene is TRBJ1-1, the V gene TRBV15; tentative D call: TRBD1 (5 bases). The CDR3 spans 14 residues. The germline V and J ends were trimmed by 5 bases and 1 base, with 11 bases remaining between them. Looked up from germline, CDR1 is LNHNV and CDR2 is YYDKDF (reference sequence). CDR3 protein: CATSFGTANTEAFF. The DNA for the CDR3 is TGTGCCACCAGCTTTGGGACGGCGAACACTGAAGCTTTCTTT.

The chain couples TRBV6-5 to TRBJ1-1; D not resolved. This CDR3 has 11 residues. The V gene lost 6 bases and the J gene lost 2 bases, with 4 bases spanning the gap. CDR1 MNHEY and CDR2 SVGAGI come from the germline V gene. CDR3 DNA sequence: TGTGCCAGCAGGCTAAACACTGAAGCTTTCTTT. This encodes CASRLNTEAFF.

The rearrangement uses TRBV11-3 and TRBJ2-5, with 10 nucleotides matching TRBD2. Germline CDR1 and CDR2: SGHNT and YENEEA. The CDR3 loop spans 14 amino acids. The J segment lost 6 bases and the V segment lost 7 bases, leaving 8 bases of the junction unmatched. CDR3 nucleotide sequence: TGTGCCAGCACCAAGGCAGCGGGGGGGCAGACCCAGTACTTC. Translation gives CASTKAAGGQTQYF.

The chain employs TRBV7-9 and TRBJ1-3; TRBD1 matches at 7 bases. This CDR3 has 15 amino acids. Germline CDR1 SEHNR, CDR2 FQNEAQ (reference sequence). V lost 5 bases to trimming and J lost 4 bases; unmatched junction nucleotides: 8. The CDR3 sequence is CASSVTGVGGNTIYF. The DNA for the CDR3 is TGTGCCAGCAGCGTCACAGGGGTGGGAGGAAACACCATATATTTT.

The V call is TRBV2, the J call TRBJ1-4; TRBD1 is a possible D gene (5 bases). V was trimmed by 4 bases and J by 4 bases, leaving 10 bases between them. The CDR3 loop spans 14 amino acids. Germline V gene lookup returns CDR1 SNHLY and CDR2 FYNNEI. The CDR3 here is CASSAGWGNEKLFF. For the CDR3, the DNA is TGTGCCAGCAGTGCAGGGTGGGGTAATGAAAAACTGTTTTTT. The full variable domain, in which reference TRBV2 and TRBJ1-4 provide the parts outside the CDR3, is EPEVTQTPSHQVTQMGQEVILRCVPISNHLYFYWYRQILGQKVEFLVSFYNNEISEKSEIFDDQFSVERPDGSNFTLKIRSTKLEDSAMYFCASSAGWGNEKLFFGSGTQLSVL.

V is TRBV6-5 and J is TRBJ2-7, with D possibly TRBD1 on 6 matching bases. The CDR3 is 14 amino acids. Trimming removed 5 bases from V and 0 bases from J, with 11 bases in between. Looked up from germline, CDR1 is MNHEY and CDR2 is SVGAGI. Here the CDR3 reads CASSPQGASYEQYF. Here the CDR3 DNA reads TGTGCCAGCAGTCCACAGGGTGCCTCCTACGAGCAGTACTTC.

In nucleotides, the CDR3 is TGTGCCAGCAGCCCCGGAGCGGGAGCCGGGGAGCTGTTTTTT. This codes for CASSPGAGAGELFF. The chain links TRBV5-4 to TRBJ2-2; 8 positions agree with TRBD2. The V and J ends lost 4 bases and 6 bases, in that order; junction bases with no gene match: 5. There are 14 residues in the CDR3. Germline loops: CDR1 SGHNT, CDR2 YYREEE (reference sequence).

The chain joins TRBV15 to TRBJ2-7; D is uncertain. The germline V and J ends were trimmed by 1 base and 1 base, with 20 bases remaining between them. Germline-derived CDR1 and CDR2 are LNHNV and YYDKDF (reference sequence). The CDR3 extends over 18 amino acids. The CDR3 sequence is CATSRGWVKSARSYEQYF. The CDR3 DNA sequence: TGTGCCACCAGCAGAGGGTGGGTAAAGTCGGCGAGATCCTACGAGCAGTACTTC.

This chain connects TRBV19 to TRBJ1-2; D is possibly TRBD1 (6 bases). Germline CDR1 and CDR2: LNHDA and SQIVND (reference sequence). The length of the CDR3 is 13 residues. The V and J ends lost 8 bases and 5 bases respectively, with 15 bases between them. The CDR3 sequence: CASVSGTPYGYTF. In DNA form, the CDR3 reads TGTGCCAGTGTTAGCGGGACACCTTATGGCTACACCTTC.

This chain connects TRBV4-3 to TRBJ2-7; 10 bases match TRBD2. CDR1 LGHNA and CDR2 YSLEER come from the germline V gene. The V and J ends lost 0 bases and 3 bases, in that order; junction bases with no gene match: 5. The CDR3 extends over 16 amino acids. The CDR3: CASSQDQASGGYEQYF. The CDR3 bases are TGCGCCAGCAGCCAAGATCAGGCTAGCGGGGGCTACGAGCAGTACTTC.

The V call is TRBV4-1, the J call TRBJ2-3; D not resolved. From germline, CDR1 is MGHRA and CDR2 YSYEKL. The length of the CDR3 is 15 residues. V was trimmed by 1 base and J by 0 bases, leaving 8 bases between them. Here the CDR3 reads CASSQAAASTDTQYF. The CDR3 nucleotides read TGCGCCAGCAGCCAAGCCGCAGCGAGCACAGATACGCAGTATTTT.

The chain carries TRBV19 and TRBJ2-5, with 11 bases lining up with TRBD2. CDR3 size: 13 residues. The germline V gene has CDR1 LNHDA and CDR2 SQIVND (reference sequence). V dropped 6 bases and J dropped 5; count of bases not matched to a gene: 2. The CDR3 nucleotides are TGTGCCAGTAGCCCTAGCGGGGGGGAGACCCAGTACTTC. This codes for CASSPSGGETQYF.

V is TRBV27 and J is TRBJ1-1; 9 nucleotides agree with TRBD1. Germline V gene lookup returns CDR1 MNHEY and CDR2 SMNVEV (reference sequence). The CDR3 extends over 12 amino acids. J was trimmed by 9 bases and V by 6 bases; bases with no gene match: 5. CDR3 sequence (DNA): TGTGCCAGCAGCGACAGGGGGGGACAAGCTTTCTTT. Protein product: CASSDRGGQAFF.